What follows are 26 T cell receptor beta chains derived from one specimen sequenced in a study of blood T cell repertoires in COVID-19. Libraries were prepared by immunoSEQ multiplex PCR; TCRdb keeps only in-frame clonotypes and omits some of them. Among tens of thousands of clones listed, around four fifths were seen once. What was sequenced was peripheral blood. The receptors were sampled from a man aged 50 or older with active COVID-19.

The CDR3 reads CASSVQGASKANYGYTF. The CDR3 coding sequence is TGTGCCAGCAGTGTACAGGGGGCCTCAAAAGCTAACTATGGCTACACCTTC. The rearrangement links TRBV2 to TRBJ1-2, with 9 bases lining up with TRBD1. This CDR3 contains 17 residues. V dropped 4 bases and J dropped 0; count of bases not matched to a gene: 9. Germline loops: CDR1 SNHLY, CDR2 FYNNEI.

V gene TRBV5-1 combines with J gene TRBJ2-1; TRBD2 might be the D (6 bases). Trimming cost V 4 bases and J 5 bases, with 13 bases left between them. Germline-derived CDR1 and CDR2 are SGHRS and YFSETQ. This CDR3 comprises 14 residues. CDR3 bases: TGCGCCAGCAGCCCGGCCCCGGGGGACAATGAGCAGTTCTTC. It encodes CASSPAPGDNEQFF.

The CDR3 coding sequence is TGTGCCAGCAGCGCGGGACAGAACCAAGAGACCCAGTACTTC. Encoded protein: CASSAGQNQETQYF. This sequence joins TRBV5-4 and TRBJ2-5, with D perhaps matching TRBD1 (7 bases). V lost 4 bases, J lost 0 bases, and 10 bases lay in between. The CDR3 totals 14 residues. CDR1 and CDR2 (germline): SGHNT, YYREEE (reference sequence).

This chain uses TRBV7-3 with TRBJ2-3, with D possibly matching TRBD1 (5 bases). From germline, CDR1 is SGHTA and CDR2 FQGTGA. Between the trimmed V and J ends, which lost 5 bases and 6 bases, there was a span of 9 bases. The CDR3 has 12 residues. The CDR3 sequence: CASSGATDTQYF. For the CDR3, the DNA is TGTGCCAGCAGCGGGGCTACGGATACGCAGTATTTT. The variable domain in full, with the rest retrieved from reference TRBV7-3 and TRBJ2-3, is GAGVSQTPSNKVTEKGKYVELRCDPISGHTALYWYRQSLGQGPEFLIYFQGTGAADDSGLPNDRFFAVRPEGSVSTLKIQRTERGDSAVYLCASSGATDTQYFGPGTRLTVL.

The rearrangement uses TRBV19 and TRBJ2-3, with 7 bases that match TRBD1. The CDR3 has 13 residues. The V segment lost 7 bases and the J segment 2 bases; nucleotides outside the gene matches: 3. The germline gives CDR1 LNHDA, CDR2 SQIVND (reference sequence). CDR3 DNA sequence: TGTGCCAGTACCGGGACAGACACAGATACGCAGTATTTT. Translated, it gives CASTGTDTDTQYF.

The table lists this clone with a few counts. Other nucleotide sequences in the sample specify the same CDR3. The chain couples TRBV14 to TRBJ1-1; maybe TRBD1 (6 bases). The V and J ends lost 7 bases and 1 base respectively, with 16 bases between them. This CDR3 is built from 15 residues. CDR1 SGHDN and CDR2 FVKESK come from the germline V gene. CDR3 DNA: TGTGCCAGCACCCCATTACAGGGAAGGAACACTGAAGCTTTCTTT. Its protein product is CASTPLQGRNTEAFF.

This chain joins TRBV7-7 and TRBJ2-5, with 7 positions matching TRBD1. Germline CDR1 and CDR2: SSHAT and FNYEAQ (reference sequence). The CDR3 contains 16 residues. V lost 7 bases and J lost 0; bases outside the gene matches: 11. The CDR3 coding sequence is TGTGCCAGCAACCGCCCGGGACAGTACAACCAAGAGACCCAGTACTTC. Translating gives CASNRPGQYNQETQYF.

The V call is TRBV6-1, the J call TRBJ2-2; perhaps TRBD2 as D (6 bases). From germline, CDR1 is MNHNS and CDR2 SASEGT. The CDR3 consists of 14 residues. V lost 2 bases and J 5 bases, leaving 9 bases between the germline ends. CDR3 coding DNA: TGTGCCAGCAGTGAAATCGGGGGTACCGGGGAGCTGTTTTTT. As protein: CASSEIGGTGELFF.

This chain links TRBV11-2 with TRBJ2-3; D unresolved. The CDR3 extends over 16 amino acids. Looked up from germline, CDR1 is SGHAT and CDR2 is FQNNGV. V was pared by 2 bases and J by 0 bases, with 12 bases between. CDR3 sequence (DNA): TGTGCCAGCAGCTTAATCAGCGTTGCTAGCACAGATACGCAGTATTTT. This encodes CASSLISVASTDTQYF.

A remark on this clone: Germline is not matched at one junction end, which may reflect a read error. V and J are TRBV6-6 and TRBJ2-7, with 10 bases matching TRBD2. This CDR3 has 14 amino acids. The germline V gene encodes CDR1 MNHNY and CDR2 SVGAGI (reference sequence). In DNA form, the CDR3 reads TGTGCCAGCAGTCACTCCCTAGCGGGGGACCAGGGGGACTTC. It yields the protein CASSHSLAGDQGDF.

This chain links TRBV2 with TRBJ2-2; 9 nucleotides match TRBD2. The CDR3 extends over 16 amino acids. Germline CDR1 reads SNHLY; CDR2 reads FYNNEI. The V segment lost 7 bases and the J segment 8 bases; nucleotides outside the gene matches: 14. DNA of the CDR3: TGTGCCAGCACCTTGGGACTAGCCGCCGGTGGGGGGGAGCTGTTTTTT. Translation gives CASTLGLAAGGGELFF.

This chain uses TRBV30 with TRBJ2-7; TRBD2 matches 7 bases. The CDR3 runs to 15 residues. The V gene's germline CDR1 is GTSNPN and CDR2 SVGIG (reference sequence). With 0 bases clipped from V and 0 bases from J, the junction kept 5 bases outside the gene matches. The CDR3 region is CAWSVWRELSYEQYF. The CDR3 region has the DNA TGTGCCTGGAGTGTCTGGCGGGAGCTCTCCTACGAGCAGTACTTC.

The chain carries TRBV7-9 and TRBJ2-2, with TRBD1 as a possible D gene (6 bases). This CDR3 region has 15 residues. The V end lost 2 bases, the J end lost 5 bases, and 12 bases lay between the germline ends. Germline V gives CDR1 SEHNR, CDR2 FQNEAQ (reference sequence). The CDR3, as DNA: TGTGCCAGCAGCTTACAACAGGGCGGGACCGGGGAGCTGTTTTTT. Amino acid sequence: CASSLQQGGTGELFF.

The rearrangement joins TRBV7-6 to TRBJ1-6; TRBD1 agrees at 8 bases. Germline V gene data show CDR1 as SGHVS and CDR2 as FNYEAQ. J gave up 2 bases and V 5 bases, and 5 bases lay outside the gene matches. There are 16 residues in the CDR3. Here the CDR3 reads CASSPDRGTYNSPLHF. As DNA, the CDR3 is TGTGCCAGCAGCCCCGACAGGGGAACCTATAATTCACCCCTCCACTTT.

The J gene is TRBJ1-6, the V gene TRBV2; TRBD1 matches 8 bases. The junction had 6 bases not matched to a gene; V was cut back by 8 bases and J by 6 bases. The CDR3 has 14 amino acids. Germline V gene lookup returns CDR1 SNHLY and CDR2 FYNNEI. DNA for the CDR3: TGTGCCAGCCACAGGGGGGGTACTAATTCACCCCTCCACTTT. Its translation is CASHRGGTNSPLHF.

The chain employs TRBV7-2 and TRBJ1-5; D ambiguous. Germline lookup yields CDR1 SGHTA and CDR2 FQGNSA. This CDR3 is built from 12 residues. V shed 3 bases and J shed 6 bases, with 6 bases lying between them. Here the CDR3 DNA reads TGTGCCAGCAGCTTCGCGGGTCAGCCCCAGCATTTT. Amino acids: CASSFAGQPQHF.

The rearrangement uses TRBV4-2 and TRBJ2-3; 8 bases match TRBD1. Germline V lookup: CDR1 LGHNA, CDR2 YNFKEQ. The CDR3 consists of 15 residues. J was trimmed by 4 bases and V by 0 bases; bases with no gene match: 3. In DNA form, the CDR3 reads TGTGCCAGCAGCCAAGATGGGACAGGCCCAGATACGCAGTATTTT. This translates into CASSQDGTGPDTQYF.

This clone is a singleton in its sample. This sequence joins TRBV11-3 and TRBJ2-7; 9 bases line up with TRBD1. Germline V gene lookup returns CDR1 SGHNT and CDR2 YENEEA. The CDR3 length is 13 residues. The V segment lost 1 base and the J segment 9 bases; nucleotides outside the gene matches: 4. The CDR3, as DNA: TGTGCCAGCAGCTTAGGACAGGGACAGGGGCAGTACTTC. This encodes CASSLGQGQGQYF.

This chain joins TRBV6-2 or TRBV6-3 and TRBJ1-2; no clear D gene. This CDR3 spans 15 amino acids. Germline V gene lookup returns CDR1 MNHEY and CDR2 SVGEGT. Trimming left V 2 bases short and J 4 bases short, with 14 bases between. The CDR3 DNA reads TGTGCCAGCAGTTACGGTTTGGGCAGGTTCTATGGCTACACCTTC. It specifies CASSYGLGRFYGYTF.

This chain joins TRBV7-3 and TRBJ1-5; D not certain. V was pared by 3 bases and J by 3 bases, with 6 bases between. Germline CDR1 reads SGHTA; CDR2 reads FQGTGA. The CDR3 is 13 residues long. Here the CDR3 reads CASSLQINQPQHF. DNA of the CDR3: TGTGCCAGCAGCTTGCAGATCAATCAGCCCCAGCATTTT. The variable domain in full, with the rest retrieved from reference TRBV7-3 and TRBJ1-5, is GAGVSQTPSNKVTEKGKYVELRCDPISGHTALYWYRQSLGQGPEFLIYFQGTGAADDSGLPNDRFFAVRPEGSVSTLKIQRTERGDSAVYLCASSLQINQPQHFGDGTRLSIL.

The rearrangement links TRBV11-2 to TRBJ2-2, with 9 positions matching TRBD1. Unmatched junction bases numbered 6, after V lost 2 bases and J lost 5 bases. The CDR3 has 16 amino acids. CDR1 and CDR2 from the germline V gene are SGHAT and FQNNGV. The CDR3 loop reads CASSLPGTGRTGELFF. The CDR3 DNA reads as TGTGCCAGCAGCTTACCAGGGACAGGGAGGACCGGGGAGCTGTTTTTT.

This clone turned up a few times. This rearrangement joins TRBV7-9 to TRBJ2-3; possibly TRBD2 for D (5 bases). The CDR3 contains 16 residues. Germline CDR1 reads SEHNR; CDR2 reads FQNEAQ (reference sequence). Trimming shortened V by 5 bases and J by 0 bases, and 15 bases separated the two germline ends. The CDR3 nucleotides are TGTGCCAGCAGCCCGAGAGGGTGGGGTAGCACAGATACGCAGTATTTT. Residues: CASSPRGWGSTDTQYF.

The genes are TRBV6-2 or TRBV6-3 and TRBJ1-1; no firm D call. CDR3 length equals 13 residues. V dropped 0 bases and J dropped 0 bases, with 2 bases sitting between them. From germline, CDR1 is MNHEY and CDR2 SVGEGT. The CDR3: CASSYSVNTEAFF. The CDR3 DNA is TGTGCCAGCAGTTACTCCGTGAACACTGAAGCTTTCTTT.

This CDR3 reads CASSPPPSWRGDQETQYF. In DNA form, the CDR3 reads TGTGCCAGCAGCCCACCCCCATCTTGGCGGGGGGACCAAGAGACCCAGTACTTC. The chain uses TRBV11-2 and TRBJ2-5; 8 bases are shared with TRBD2. V lost 5 bases to trimming and J lost 0 bases; unmatched junction nucleotides: 14. The CDR3 totals 18 residues. Germline CDR1 and CDR2: SGHAT and FQNNGV. The full variable domain, completed using reference TRBV11-2 and TRBJ2-5, is EAGVAQSPRYKIIEKRQSVAFWCNPISGHATLYWYQQILGQGPKLLIQFQNNGVVDDSQLPKDRFSAERLKGVDSTLKIQPAKLEDSAVYLCASSPPPSWRGDQETQYFGPGTRLLVL.

V usage is TRBV9 and J usage is TRBJ1-1, with D maybe TRBD1 (6 bases). This CDR3 comprises 15 residues. V was trimmed by 4 bases and J by 5 bases, leaving 18 bases between them. CDR1 and CDR2 from the germline V gene are SGDLS and YYNGEE. CDR3 loop: CASSPTGGRYTEAFF. The CDR3, as DNA: TGTGCCAGCAGCCCGACCGGGGGGCGGTATACTGAAGCTTTCTTT.

The V gene is TRBV6-5, the J gene TRBJ2-1, with D hard to call. The germline V gene encodes CDR1 MNHEY and CDR2 SVGAGI. The CDR3 length is 13 residues. V dropped 4 bases and J dropped 1 base, with 5 bases sitting between them. Here the CDR3 DNA reads TGTGCCAGCAGTTCAACATCCTACAATGAGCAGTTCTTC. Translating it yields CASSSTSYNEQFF.